The sequence of this T cell receptor (beta chain) was determined in a study of cytotoxic CD8 clonotypes in ibrutinib-treated CLL. Germline V lookup: CDR1 SGHRS, CDR2 YFSETQ. The ends were cut back, 2 bases at V and 1 base at J, with 6 bases in the middle. The CDR3 has 13 amino acids. This clone occurred a few times. The antigen is unknown. Only in-frame clones appear in the TCRdb table, and some are missing; sequencing was by immunoSEQ multiplex PCR. The sample includes fewer than 55,000 clones, around 60% seen only once; the top ten take 25% to 30%. As input for TCR beta libraries, roughly 2 micrograms of genomic DNA came from cryopreserved PBMCs. Whole-study findings and limits: Rising at ibrutinib response, clonality subsequently fell back toward baseline at progression. In comparison with age-matched healthy donors, baseline clonality was higher and tracked circulating CD8+ T-cell counts. Public clonotypes (which were uncommon) either contracted or remained stable on treatment.

The chain joins TRBV5-1 to TRBJ1-1; D not certain. The sequencing used PBMCs, collected after 24 months of ibrutinib treatment. The source of this sequence is a human donor with chronic lymphocytic leukemia. The CDR3 region is CASSFYRNTEAFF. CDR3 in DNA: TGCGCCAGCAGCTTTTACAGGAACACTGAAGCTTTCTTT.